Below are 32 T cell receptor beta chains sequenced from a single sample in a study of T-cell memory formation after mild COVID-19. TCRdb analysed the 5' RACE reads with MiXCR anew, one entry per CDR3 protein. The table has about 50,000 distinct CDR3 sequences, 9.5% to 15% seen once. Sequenced: PBMCs or a T cell subset sorted from them (not recorded which). These receptors were collected from a man younger than 35 who had mild COVID-19 (a few samples of this study predate the infection). Cell type and time point are not known.

The chain links TRBV5-1 to TRBJ2-6, with D possibly matching TRBD1 (6 bases). V was clipped by 3 bases and J by 8 bases, with 12 bases between them. Germline loops: CDR1 SGHRS, CDR2 YFSETQ. The CDR3 runs to 14 residues. In DNA, the CDR3 is TGCGCCAGCAGCTCCCGGGACAACACCAACGTCCTGACTTTC. This encodes CASSSRDNTNVLTF.

The J gene is TRBJ2-7, the V gene TRBV6-2 or TRBV6-3, with D possibly being TRBD1 (6 bases). V lost 5 bases to trimming and J lost 0 bases, with 14 bases between them. Germline assignment: CDR1 MNHEY and CDR2 SVGEGT. The length of the CDR3 is 15 residues. CDR3 DNA sequence: TGTGCCAGCAGTAAAGGTTCGGACAGCTCCTACGAGCAGTACGTC. It yields the protein CASSKGSDSSYEQYV.

This clonotype occurred a few times. The chain uses TRBV2 and TRBJ1-5, with D uncertain. This CDR3 is built from 14 residues. The V end was cut by 3 bases, the J end by 6 bases, with 12 bases between. Germline loops: CDR1 SNHLY, CDR2 FYNNEI. The CDR3 DNA reads as TGTGCCAGCAGTGAGGAAGGGTCAGGTCAGCCCCAGCATTTT. Residues: CASSEEGSGQPQHF.

The genes are TRBV12-3 or TRBV12-4 and TRBJ2-1, with D unresolved. The ends were cut back, 9 bases at V and 6 bases at J, with 12 bases in the middle. The CDR3 sequence is 12 residues long. The CDR3 DNA reads as TGTGCCAGTGCCCCGATTGGCAATGAGCAGTTCTTC. It is translated as CASAPIGNEQFF.

This clonotype appeared a few times. This rearrangement joins TRBV20-1 to TRBJ2-5; a weak D match, TRBD2 (6 bases). Looked up from germline, CDR1 is DFQATT and CDR2 is SNEGSKA (reference sequence). V dropped 3 bases and J dropped 4 bases, with 15 bases sitting between them. This CDR3 contains 14 residues. DNA for the CDR3: TGCAGTGCTAGGAGGGCGGCGGGGCGAGAGACCCAGTACTTC. It is translated as CSARRAAGRETQYF.

This clonotype was detected only a few times. The chain recombines TRBV16 with TRBJ1-5, with D hard to call. The length of the CDR3 is 13 residues. Trimming cost V 8 bases and J 6 bases, with 14 bases left between them. Germline V CDR1 and CDR2: KGHSY, FQNENV. CDR3 loop: CASGRPLGQPQHF. CDR3 sequence (DNA): TGTGCCAGCGGCAGACCTTTGGGTCAGCCCCAGCATTTT. Drawing the rest from reference TRBV16 and TRBJ1-5, the complete variable domain is GEEVAQTPKHLVRGEGQKAKLYCAPIKGHSYVFWYQQVLKNEFKFLISFQNENVFDETGMPKERFSAKCLPNSPCSLEIQATKLEDSAVYFCASGRPLGQPQHFGDGTRLSIL.

The chain carries TRBV5-1 and TRBJ2-3; TRBD1 aligns across 9 bases. V dropped 1 base and J dropped 4; count of bases not matched to a gene: 4. CDR3 length: 15 amino acids. Germline CDR1 and CDR2: SGHRS and YFSETQ. The CDR3 reads CASSLSGQGADTQYF. The CDR3, as DNA: TGCGCCAGCAGCTTGTCGGGACAGGGAGCAGATACGCAGTATTTT.

This clonotype was detected a few times. The J gene is TRBJ1-6, the V gene TRBV20-1; 10 positions agree with TRBD1. V trimming: 0 bases; J trimming: 4 bases; junction bases outside the gene matches: 6. CDR3 length equals 17 residues. Germline lookup yields CDR1 DFQATT and CDR2 SNEGSKA (reference sequence). The CDR3 reads CSARDGDRGLYNSPLHF. The CDR3 region has the DNA TGCAGTGCTAGAGATGGGGACAGGGGACTTTATAATTCACCCCTCCACTTT.

The V gene is TRBV7-3, the J gene TRBJ2-3; weak D call: TRBD1 (6 bases). The germline V gene encodes CDR1 SGHTA and CDR2 FQGTGA. Trimming cost V 0 bases and J 4 bases, with 11 bases left between them. The CDR3 runs 15 residues. The CDR3 DNA is TGTGCCAGCAGCTTAACTGGACAGCGGCCAGATACGCAGTATTTT. Translating gives CASSLTGQRPDTQYF.

This clonotype was seen a handful of times. The rearrangement links TRBV6-2 or TRBV6-3 to TRBJ2-2; D tentatively reads TRBD1 or TRBD2 (5 bases each). Germline V CDR1 and CDR2: MNHEY, SVGEGT. The CDR3 covers 14 residues. V was trimmed by 6 bases and J by 2 bases, leaving 10 bases between them. CDR3 coding DNA: TGTGCCAGCAGCCGGGACGGAAACACCGGGGAGCTGTTTTTT. Protein product: CASSRDGNTGELFF.

V and J are TRBV20-1 and TRBJ1-1; D is undetermined. CDR1 and CDR2 from the germline V gene are DFQATT and SNEGSKA (reference sequence). CDR3 length equals 13 residues. V shed 4 bases and J shed 7 bases, with 16 bases lying between them. CDR3 amino acids: CSAKGLRKIEAFF. The CDR3 DNA reads TGCAGTGCTAAGGGCCTGCGGAAAATTGAAGCTTTCTTT.

The J gene is TRBJ1-1, the V gene TRBV29-1; unclear D gene. Germline CDR1 is SQVTM and CDR2 is ANQGSEA. Trimming removed 4 bases from V and 0 bases from J, with 3 bases in between. This CDR3 is 11 amino acids long. The CDR3 nucleotides read TGCAGCGTTGGGATGAACACTGAAGCTTTCTTT. Its translation is CSVGMNTEAFF.

The CDR3 sequence: CATSDSGWLRNTGELFF. For the CDR3, the DNA is TGTGCCACCAGTGACTCTGGGTGGCTTAGGAACACCGGGGAGCTGTTTTTT. V usage is TRBV24-1 and J usage is TRBJ2-2; D gene ambiguous. The germline CDR1 and CDR2 sequences are KGHDR and SFDVKD. Trimming took off 4 bases at V and 1 base at J, with 15 bases between the two ends. The CDR3 totals 17 residues.

The gene calls are TRBV29-1 and TRBJ2-6; 9 bases align to TRBD1. CDR1 SQVTM and CDR2 ANQGSEA come from the germline V gene. The CDR3 is made up of 16 amino acids. Trimming cost V 7 bases and J 0 bases; bases outside gene matches: 7. The CDR3 reads CSAWGQGSSGANVLTF. CDR3 nucleotide sequence: TGCAGCGCCTGGGGACAGGGATCCTCTGGGGCCAACGTCCTGACTTTC. The whole variable domain, remainder taken from reference TRBV29-1 and TRBJ2-6, is SAVISQKPSRDICQRGTSLTIQCQVDSQVTMMFWYRQQPGQSLTLIATANQGSEATYESGFVIDKFPISRPNLTFSTLTVSNMSPEDSSIYLCSAWGQGSSGANVLTFGAGSRLTVL.

The chain combines TRBV10-3 with TRBJ2-2; a possible D gene is TRBD1 (5 bases). This CDR3 region has 16 residues. The V and J ends lost 0 bases and 4 bases respectively, with 12 bases between them. From germline, CDR1 is ENHRY and CDR2 SYGVKD. This chain's CDR3 is CAISESWQGGTGELFF. For the CDR3, the DNA is TGTGCCATCAGTGAGTCGTGGCAGGGCGGCACCGGGGAGCTGTTTTTT.

This clonotype has more than one count but fewer than ten. The chain uses TRBV12-3 or TRBV12-4 and TRBJ1-2, with 10 bases that match TRBD1. With 6 bases clipped from V and 4 bases from J, the junction kept 5 bases outside the gene matches. The CDR3 loop spans 14 amino acids. CDR3: CASSLGQGSYGYTF. CDR3 DNA sequence: TGTGCCAGCAGCTTGGGACAGGGGAGCTATGGCTACACCTTC.

This clonotype was counted only a few times. The CDR3 region is CASSTKPGRVEGYTF. DNA for the CDR3: TGCGCCAGCAGTACCAAACCGGGACGGGTTGAGGGCTACACCTTC. The chain is built from TRBV4-3 and TRBJ1-2; tentative D call: TRBD1 (5 bases). The CDR3 extends over 15 amino acids. Per the germline V gene, CDR1 is LGHNA and CDR2 is YSLEER. V dropped 6 bases and J dropped 8 bases, with 22 bases sitting between them.

This clonotype was observed a few times. The rearrangement links TRBV5-1 to TRBJ1-1, with D tentatively TRBD1 (5 bases). The CDR3 has 13 residues. Trimming left V 6 bases short and J 5 bases short, with 14 bases between. Per the germline V gene, CDR1 is SGHRS and CDR2 is YFSETQ. CDR3 sequence reads: CASNDWGGTEAFF. As DNA, the CDR3 is TGCGCCAGCAACGACTGGGGCGGGACTGAAGCTTTCTTT.

The chain links TRBV24-1 to TRBJ1-2; 12 nucleotides agree with TRBD1. CDR3 length: 13 amino acids. Germline CDR1 KGHDR, CDR2 SFDVKD. J was trimmed by 7 bases and V by 9 bases; bases with no gene match: 5. CDR3 DNA sequence: TGTGCCACCTTCGGGACAGGGGGCGCTGGCTACACCTTC. It encodes CATFGTGGAGYTF.

The table lists this clonotype with a few counts. The chain recombines TRBV6-2 or TRBV6-3 with TRBJ2-7; D gene uncertain. The V gene lost 3 bases and the J gene lost 3 bases, with 15 bases spanning the gap. Germline V gene lookup returns CDR1 MNHEY and CDR2 SVGEGT. The CDR3 totals 15 residues. Here the CDR3 reads CASSYPPETYYEQYF. CDR3 bases: TGTGCCAGCAGTTATCCTCCAGAGACCTACTACGAGCAGTACTTC.

In its sample, this clonotype was seen a few times. The chain carries TRBV7-2 and TRBJ1-6, with D tentatively TRBD1 (5 bases). The V end lost 5 bases, the J end lost 10 bases, and 18 bases lay between the germline ends. Germline values: CDR1 SGHTA, CDR2 FQGNSA. This CDR3 is 15 amino acids long. CDR3 coding DNA: TGTGCCAGCAGCCTAGGACCAGGGCAGGGATCACCCCTCCACTTT. Translation: CASSLGPGQGSPLHF.

This clonotype was seen ten or more times. The chain recombines TRBV4-1 with TRBJ2-3, with TRBD1 identical over 8 bases. V shed 0 bases, J shed 4 bases, and the junction held 9 bases outside the gene matches. The germline V gene has CDR1 MGHRA and CDR2 YSYEKL. The CDR3 has 17 residues. The CDR3 sequence is CASSQDKGQGVPDTQYF. As DNA, the CDR3 is TGCGCCAGCAGCCAAGATAAAGGACAGGGAGTACCAGATACGCAGTATTTT.

At least ten counts were recorded for this clonotype. This clone may be a read error of a much larger clone one base away. This chain uses TRBV7-2 with TRBJ2-7, with 7 bases lining up with TRBD1. In germline, CDR1 is SGHTA, CDR2 FQGNSA. Trimming at V came to 5 bases and at J to 2 bases, leaving 3 bases not matched to a gene. This CDR3 contains 13 residues. The CDR3, as DNA: TGTGCCAGCAGCCGGGGACAGACCTACGAGCAGTACTTC. Translated, it gives CASSRGQTYEQYF.

This clonotype came up a few times. The rearrangement links TRBV4-3 to TRBJ2-5, with 9 bases that match TRBD1. The germline gives CDR1 LGHNA, CDR2 YSLEER. The CDR3 contains 17 residues. The V gene end was trimmed by 0 bases and the J gene end by 2 bases; junction bases not matched to a gene: 7. As DNA, the CDR3 is TGCGCCAGCAGCCAAGAGGGGGACAGGGAGGGTCAAGAGACCCAGTACTTC. This codes for CASSQEGDREGQETQYF.

This clonotype appeared a few times. This chain uses TRBV3-2 with TRBJ2-3; the D call of TRBD2 is as the table states it, not checked on the DNA. TRBV3-2 is deemed a pseudogene. This CDR3 has 16 residues. Here the CDR3 reads CASSQERTRERDTQYF. The CDR3 DNA reads TGTGCCAGCAGCCAAGAGAGGACTAGGGAAAGGGATACGCAGTATTTT.

This clonotype was seen ten or more times. V gene TRBV5-1 combines with J gene TRBJ2-3; TRBD1 aligns across 8 bases. J gave up 1 base and V 5 bases, and 9 bases lay outside the gene matches. This CDR3 spans 16 amino acids. The V gene's germline CDR1 is SGHRS and CDR2 YFSETQ. The CDR3 DNA reads TGCGCCAGCAGATCACCAGGGGGCGAAGGCACAGATACGCAGTATTTT. It translates to CASRSPGGEGTDTQYF.

The CDR3 coding sequence is TGTGCCAGCAGCCAAGATCCAACTACCGATACGCAGTATTTT. This codes for CASSQDPTTDTQYF. This chain links TRBV4-2 with TRBJ2-3; no reliable D call. V lost 0 bases, J lost 6 bases, and 10 bases lay in between. CDR3 size: 14 residues. The germline gives CDR1 LGHNA, CDR2 YNFKEQ.

V and J are TRBV7-2 and TRBJ2-5; D call uncertain. Germline CDR1 and CDR2: SGHTA and FQGNSA. The CDR3 has 13 amino acids. The ends were cut back, 5 bases at V and 5 bases at J, with 12 bases in the middle. As DNA, the CDR3 is TGTGCCAGCAGCCAATATTTCCGGGAGACCCAGTACTTC. The encoded protein is CASSQYFRETQYF.

This clonotype was seen a few times. The V gene is TRBV9, the J gene TRBJ2-5; TRBD1 or TRBD2 may be the D gene (5 bases each). The CDR3 loop spans 15 amino acids. Between the trimmed V and J ends, which lost 3 bases and 5 bases, there was a span of 17 bases. The germline V gene encodes CDR1 SGDLS and CDR2 YYNGEE. The CDR3 region has the DNA TGTGCCAGCAGCGGATACGGGACGGGCGGTGAGACCCAGTACTTC. Translation: CASSGYGTGGETQYF. The complete variable domain, with remaining parts taken from reference TRBV9 and TRBJ2-5, reads DSGVTQTPKHLITATGQRVTLRCSPRSGDLSVYWYQQSLDQGLQFLIQYYNGEERAKGNILERFSAQQFPDLHSELNLSSLELGDSALYFCASSGYGTGGETQYFGPGTRLLVL.

This clonotype was counted a few times. The rearrangement links TRBV20-1 to TRBJ1-1, with D tentatively TRBD1 (5 bases). The CDR3 is 12 amino acids. The V gene lost 3 bases and the J gene lost 1 base, with 6 bases spanning the gap. CDR1 DFQATT and CDR2 SNEGSKA come from the germline V gene (reference sequence). The chain's CDR3 is CSARGGNTEAFF. CDR3 DNA: TGCAGTGCTAGGGGGGGGAACACTGAAGCTTTCTTT.

This clonotype showed up many times. The rearrangement joins TRBV7-3 to TRBJ2-3, with D unclear. Trimming took off 4 bases at V and 5 bases at J, with 10 bases between the two ends. In germline, CDR1 is SGHTA, CDR2 FQGTGA. The CDR3 consists of 13 residues. CDR3 region: CASSSWARDTQYF. The CDR3 DNA reads as TGTGCCAGCAGCTCTTGGGCCAGAGATACGCAGTATTTT.

V gene TRBV20-1 combines with J gene TRBJ1-4; D is ambiguous. The CDR3 has 13 residues. Germline V CDR1 and CDR2: DFQATT, SNEGSKA (reference sequence). Between the trimmed V and J ends, which lost 5 bases and 4 bases, there was a span of 11 bases. The CDR3 region is CSAFGPNNEKLFF. As DNA, the CDR3 is TGCAGTGCTTTCGGACCGAATAATGAAAAACTGTTTTTT.